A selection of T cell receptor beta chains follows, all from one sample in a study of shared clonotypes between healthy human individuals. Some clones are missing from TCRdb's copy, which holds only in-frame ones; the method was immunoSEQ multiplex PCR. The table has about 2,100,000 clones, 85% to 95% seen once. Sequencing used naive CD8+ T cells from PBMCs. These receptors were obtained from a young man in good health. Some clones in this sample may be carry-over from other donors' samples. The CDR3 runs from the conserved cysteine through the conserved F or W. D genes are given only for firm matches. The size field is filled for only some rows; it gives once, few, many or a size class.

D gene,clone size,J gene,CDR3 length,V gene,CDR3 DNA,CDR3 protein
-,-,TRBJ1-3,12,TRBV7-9,TGTGCCAGCAGATATGATGGAAACACCATATATTTT,CASRYDGNTIYF
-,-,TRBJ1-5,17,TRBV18,TGTGCCAGCTCACTCGTCAATCCGCGGGAGGGCAATCAGCCCCAGCATTTT,CASSLVNPREGNQPQHF
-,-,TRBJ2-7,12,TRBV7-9,TGTGCCAGCAGCTTAGGTGGGGCCGAGCAGTACTTC,CASSLGGAEQYF
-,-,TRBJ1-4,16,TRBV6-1,TGTGCCAGCAGTGAATCTCAGGGACGAACTAATGAAAAACTGTTTTTT,CASSESQGRTNEKLFF
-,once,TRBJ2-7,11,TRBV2,TGTGCCAGCCGTATTTCCTACGAGCAGTACTTC,CASRISYEQYF
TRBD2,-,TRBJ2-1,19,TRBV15,TGTGCCACCAGCAGAGGGTCCCTCTTAGTAGCGGGAAATATAGGTGAGCAGTTCTTC,CATSRGSLLVAGNIGEQFF
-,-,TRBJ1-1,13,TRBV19,TGTGCCAGTAGTATGGAGGGTAGGGACGAAGCTTTCTTT,CASSMEGRDEAFF
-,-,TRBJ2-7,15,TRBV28,TGTGCCAGCAGCCCTTTGGGGCCTTACGCCTACGAGCAGTACTTC,CASSPLGPYAYEQYF
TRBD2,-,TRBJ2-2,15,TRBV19,TGTGCCAGTTCGTTCCTAGCGGAAGCTCCCGGGGAGCTGTTTTTT,CASSFLAEAPGELFF
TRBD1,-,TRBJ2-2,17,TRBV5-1,TGCGCCAGCAGCTACGAGGCCGGGACAGGGGACACCGGGGAGCTGTTTTTT,CASSYEAGTGDTGELFF
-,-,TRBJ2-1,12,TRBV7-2,TGTGCCAGCAGCTCAAGGGGGAGTGAGCAGTTCTTC,CASSSRGSEQFF
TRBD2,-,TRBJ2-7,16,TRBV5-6,TGTGCCAGCAGTCCGGGTAGCGGGAGGGCCGGGGACGAGCAGTACTTC,CASSPGSGRAGDEQYF
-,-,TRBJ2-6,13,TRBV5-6,TGTGCCAGCGATGACAGTCGGGCCAACGTCCTGACTTTC,CASDDSRANVLTF
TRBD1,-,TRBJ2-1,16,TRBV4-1,TGCGCCAGCAGCCAAGATAGGGGACAGGTGAGCAATGAGCAGTTCTTC,CASSQDRGQVSNEQFF
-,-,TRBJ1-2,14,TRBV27,TGTGCCAGCAGTCCGTCGGACAGAGCAGGGGGCTACACCTTC,CASSPSDRAGGYTF
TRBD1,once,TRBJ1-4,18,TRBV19,TGTGCCAGTAGTATTACGGACAGGGGGATGTCGACTAATGAAAAACTGTTTTTT,CASSITDRGMSTNEKLFF
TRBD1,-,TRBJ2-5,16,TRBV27,TGTGCCAGCAGTCAAAATCCGACAGGGGCCCAAGAGACCCAGTACTTC,CASSQNPTGAQETQYF
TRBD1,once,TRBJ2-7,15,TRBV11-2,TGTGCCAGCAGCCGATACCGGGACAGGGCCTACGAGCAGTACTTC,CASSRYRDRAYEQYF
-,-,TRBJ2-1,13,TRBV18,TGTGCCAGCTCACCAGGTCCCTCTAATGAGCAGTTCTTC,CASSPGPSNEQFF
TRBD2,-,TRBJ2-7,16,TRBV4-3,TGCGCCAGCAGCCTTGATCATAGCGGGAGCTCCTACGAGCAGTACTTC,CASSLDHSGSSYEQYF
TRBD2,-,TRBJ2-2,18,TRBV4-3,TGCGCCAGCAGCCAAGATTGGGGACTAGCGGTAAACACCGGGGAGCTGTTTTTT,CASSQDWGLAVNTGELFF
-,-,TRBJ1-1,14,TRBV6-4,TGTGCCAGCAGGGACAGCATCATGAACACTGAAGCTTTCTTT,CASRDSIMNTEAFF
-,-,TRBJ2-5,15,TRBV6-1,TGTGCCAGCAGTGAAGTGCCTAGGCGTGGAGAGACCCAGTACTTC,CASSEVPRRGETQYF
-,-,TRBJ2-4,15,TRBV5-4,TGTGCCAGCAGCTTGAGCCGGGAGAGGGAAAACATTCAGTACTTC,CASSLSRERENIQYF
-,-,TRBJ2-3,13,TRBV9,TGTGCCAGCAGCGTAGTAGAAGAAGCTACGCAGTATTTT,CASSVVEEATQYF
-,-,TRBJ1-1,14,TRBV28,TGTGCCAGCAGCCTAACCAGGGGGAACACTGAAGCTTTCTTT,CASSLTRGNTEAFF
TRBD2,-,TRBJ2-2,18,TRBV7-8,TGTGCCAGCAGCTTAAGACTAGCGGGAGAGACGAACACCGGGGAGCTGTTTTTT,CASSLRLAGETNTGELFF
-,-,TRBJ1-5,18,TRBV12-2,TGTGCAAGTCGCCTGCGCCCGAGGGGATCTCCAAACACTCAGCCCCAGCATTTT,CASRLRPRGSPNTQPQHF
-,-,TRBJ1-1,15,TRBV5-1,TGCGCCAGCAGCTTGGTGGACACCTCGAGGACTGAAGCTTTCTTT,CASSLVDTSRTEAFF
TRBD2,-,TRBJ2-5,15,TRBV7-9,TGTGCCAGCAGCTCTCCAGCGGGAGAAGGAGAGACCCAGTACTTC,CASSSPAGEGETQYF
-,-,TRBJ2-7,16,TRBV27,TGTGCCAGCAGTCCATCCCTCGGCGGAGAATTCTACGAGCAGTACTTC,CASSPSLGGEFYEQYF
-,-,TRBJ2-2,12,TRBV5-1,TGCGCCAGCAGCTTAAGAGGCGGGGAGCTGTTTTTT,CASSLRGGELFF
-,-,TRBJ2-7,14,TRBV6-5,TGTGCCAGCAGTTACGAGGAGGGCCGAGGTGAGCAGTACTTC,CASSYEEGRGEQYF
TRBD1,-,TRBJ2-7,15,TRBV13,TGTGCCAGCAGCTTAGGCGGCAGGGGGCGATACGAGCAGTACTTC,CASSLGGRGRYEQYF
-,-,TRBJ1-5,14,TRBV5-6,TGTGCCAGCAGCTTACAGGGTTTAAATCAGCCCCAGCATTTT,CASSLQGLNQPQHF
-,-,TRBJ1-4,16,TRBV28,TGTGCCAGCAGTTGGAACCGAGCCGCTTCTAATGAAAAACTGTTTTTT,CASSWNRAASNEKLFF
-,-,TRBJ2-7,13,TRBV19,TGTGCCAGTAACCCCGGGACTTCCTACGAGCAGTACTTC,CASNPGTSYEQYF
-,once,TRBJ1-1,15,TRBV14,TGTGCCAGCAGCCAAATGGCGGGGTTTAACACTGAAGCTTTCTTT,CASSQMAGFNTEAFF
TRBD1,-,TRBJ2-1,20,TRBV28,TGTGCCAGCAGTTTTACGGGACAGGGGGTCGGTGGGGACGCATACAATGAGCAGTTCTTC,CASSFTGQGVGGDAYNEQFF
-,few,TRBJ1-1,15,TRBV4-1,TGCGCCAGCAGCCATAAAGGGCTCGGGGTCACTGAAGCTTTCTTT,CASSHKGLGVTEAFF
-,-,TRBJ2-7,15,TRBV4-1,TGCGCCAGCAGCCCAACCAGGAGGGCCTCCTACGAGCAGTACTTC,CASSPTRRASYEQYF
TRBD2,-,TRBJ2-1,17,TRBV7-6,TGTGCCAGCAGCTTAGGTACTAGCGGGAGGGCCGGGAATGAGCAGTTCTTC,CASSLGTSGRAGNEQFF
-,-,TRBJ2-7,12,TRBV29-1,TGCAGCGGAGGGGGTAACTCCTACGAGCAGTACTTC,CSGGGNSYEQYF
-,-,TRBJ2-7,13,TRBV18,TGTGCCAGCTCGCCGGGGACGGCATACGAGCAGTACTTC,CASSPGTAYEQYF
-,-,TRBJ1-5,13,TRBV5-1,TGCGCCAGCAGCTTGGGACACCCAGGGCCCCAGCATTTT,CASSLGHPGPQHF
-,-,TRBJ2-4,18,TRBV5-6,TGTGCCAGCAGCTTGGCCCCGACGGACGATTTAGCCAAAAACATTCAGTACTTC,CASSLAPTDDLAKNIQYF
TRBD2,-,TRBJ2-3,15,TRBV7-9,TGTGCCAGCAGCTCCACGGGACTAGGGGGGGATACGCAGTATTTT,CASSSTGLGGDTQYF
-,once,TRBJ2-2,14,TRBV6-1,TGTGCCAGCAGCGGACTTAGGAGGTCCGGGGAGCTGTTTTTT,CASSGLRRSGELFF
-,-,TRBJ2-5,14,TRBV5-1,TGCGCCAGCACCTTAGACAGAAACCAAGAGACCCAGTACTTC,CASTLDRNQETQYF
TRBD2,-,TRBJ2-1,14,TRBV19,TGTGCCAGTAGGCTAGCGGGATCGGGTAATGAGCAGTTCTTC,CASRLAGSGNEQFF
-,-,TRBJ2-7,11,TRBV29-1,TGCAGCGTTATGCAGTCCTACGAGCAGTACTTC,CSVMQSYEQYF
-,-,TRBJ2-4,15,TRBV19,TGTGCCAGTAGGAACAGCCGGGGGGCCAAAAACATTCAGTACTTC,CASRNSRGAKNIQYF
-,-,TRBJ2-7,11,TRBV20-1,TGCAGTGCTCACCGGGGCCACGAGCAGTACTTC,CSAHRGHEQYF
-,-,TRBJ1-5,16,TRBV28,TGTGCCAGCAGTTCGGAGGAGGGTATAAGCAATCAGCCCCAGCATTTT,CASSSEEGISNQPQHF
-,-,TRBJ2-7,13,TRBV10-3,TGTGCCATCAGGCTACAGGGTACGGGCGAGCAGTACTTC,CAIRLQGTGEQYF
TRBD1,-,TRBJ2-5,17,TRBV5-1,TGCGCCAGCAGCTTATCCGTGGACAGGGTGAGAGGGGAGACCCAGTACTTC,CASSLSVDRVRGETQYF
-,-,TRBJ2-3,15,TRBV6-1,TGTGCCAGCAGTGTGGGTCAGGGCGGCACAGATACGCAGTATTTT,CASSVGQGGTDTQYF
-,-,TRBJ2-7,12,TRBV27,TGTGCCAGCAGTTATGGGGCCCACGAGCAGTACTTC,CASSYGAHEQYF
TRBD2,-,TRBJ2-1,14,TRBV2,TGTGCCAGCCTCGGACTAGCGGGAAACAATGAGCAGTTCTTC,CASLGLAGNNEQFF